This T cell receptor (beta chain) was documented in a study of blood T cell repertoires in COVID-19. Study summary: Acute and convalescent COVID-19 samples came from the United States, Italy and Spain. Nucleic acid was either cDNA or gDNA, and it came from T cells, B-cell-depleted T cells, or PBMCs.

This CDR3 region has 15 residues. Germline-derived CDR1 and CDR2 are SNHLY and FYNNEI. Trimming cost V 1 base and J 4 bases, with 13 bases left between them. Source study methods: Cell counts per sample came from amplifying reference gene primers. Repertoires were generated with immunoSEQ multiplex PCR, while TCRdb's copy carries only in-frame clones and drops some. V and J calls and clone size come straight from that table; D and trimming were deduced from the DNA. The sample has approximately 110,000 clones; approximately 78% are singletons. This clone was seen once. The TCR comes from a man aged 70 or older with acute or convalescent COVID-19. V and J are TRBV2 and TRBJ1-1, with a possible D match to TRBD1 (5 bases). The sample consisted of peripheral blood. The CDR3 bases are TGTGCCAGCAGTGAAGAGGAACGGGGGACCACTGAAGCTTTCTTT. Translating gives CASSEEERGTTEAFF. The whole variable domain, remainder taken from reference TRBV2 and TRBJ1-1, is EPEVTQTPSHQVTQMGQEVILRCVPISNHLYFYWYRQILGQKVEFLVSFYNNEISEKSEIFDDQFSVERPDGSNFTLKIRSTKLEDSAMYFCASSEEERGTTEAFFGQGTRLTVV.